The 22 T cell receptor beta chains below all came from one sample that was sequenced in a study of response to subunit inactivated influenza vaccine. MiXCR, run by TCRdb on the RT-PCR reads, gives a single entry per CDR3 protein. This sample has about 160,000 distinct CDR3 sequences; roughly a tenth occur once, and the top ten carry approximately 13%. Sequenced material: non-naive T cells sorted from PBMCs, taken roughly 48 days after vaccination. The receptors here all came from a man aged 45-65 years who received an inactivated influenza vaccine.

The chain combines TRBV6-1 with TRBJ2-3, with 8 nucleotides matching TRBD1. This CDR3 is built from 13 residues. The germline V gene has CDR1 MNHNS and CDR2 SASEGT. With V trimmed by 7 bases and J by 9 bases, 9 bases remained unmatched. The CDR3 DNA sequence: TGTGCCAGCATCGGACAGGGACCGAGAACGCAGTATTTT. Translated: CASIGQGPRTQYF.

V and J are TRBV6-1 and TRBJ1-2; maybe TRBD1 (6 bases). V was pared by 0 bases and J by 8 bases, with 22 bases between. Per germline, CDR1 MNHNS and CDR2 SASEGT. The CDR3 has 17 residues. For the CDR3, the DNA is TGTGCCAGCAGTGAAGCGCTTAGACCCACCTTTGGGGGCGGCTACACCTTC. Translating gives CASSEALRPTFGGGYTF.

This clonotype was recorded a few times. This chain's CDR3 is CASSPPGHNQPQHF. CDR3 nucleotide sequence: TGTGCCAGCAGCCCCCCGGGACACAATCAGCCCCAGCATTTT. The chain combines TRBV3-1 with TRBJ1-5, with D possibly TRBD1 on 6 matching bases. Per germline, CDR1 LGHDT and CDR2 YNNKEL (reference sequence). CDR3 size: 14 residues. V was shortened by 4 bases and J by 3 bases, with 10 bases between the two germline ends.

The chain couples TRBV7-2 to TRBJ2-7; D unresolved. Trimming cost V 3 bases and J 2 bases, with 11 bases left between them. The CDR3 covers 14 residues. Germline lookup yields CDR1 SGHTA and CDR2 FQGNSA. The CDR3 DNA follows: TGTGCCAGCAGCTTCCCCCCTCAAACCTACGAGCAGTACTTC. It is translated as CASSFPPQTYEQYF.

V and J are TRBV27 and TRBJ1-5, with D perhaps matching TRBD1 (6 bases). CDR3 length equals 14 residues. Germline CDR1 and CDR2: MNHEY and SMNVEV (reference sequence). Trimming cost V 5 bases and J 4 bases, with 12 bases left between them. The CDR3 is CASSPWTVNQPQHF. In DNA form, the CDR3 reads TGTGCCAGCAGTCCTTGGACAGTTAATCAGCCCCAGCATTTT.

This clonotype was observed a handful of times. The chain employs TRBV20-1 and TRBJ2-7; D gene unclear. With 6 bases removed from V and 3 bases from J, the gap between germline ends came to 9 bases. Looked up from germline, CDR1 is DFQATT and CDR2 is SNEGSKA (reference sequence). This CDR3 has 11 residues. CDR3 in amino acids: CSASRDYEQYF. The CDR3 coding sequence is TGCAGTGCCAGCCGTGACTACGAGCAGTACTTC.

V is TRBV5-5 and J is TRBJ2-1; TRBD2 matches at 10 bases. This CDR3 has 15 amino acids. Trimming took 4 bases from V and 7 from J; bases not matched to a gene: 8. Per germline, CDR1 SGHKS and CDR2 YYEKEE (reference sequence). This CDR3 is CASSVSGGPVNEQFF. The CDR3 coding sequence is TGTGCCAGCAGCGTTAGCGGGGGGCCCGTAAATGAGCAGTTCTTC.

This clonotype showed up just a few times. The chain has TRBV6-1 and TRBJ2-3; D not resolved. There are 14 residues in the CDR3. Looked up from germline, CDR1 is MNHNS and CDR2 is SASEGT. V was shortened by 7 bases and J by 1 base, with 12 bases between the two germline ends. CDR3 sequence: CASTTLLGTDTQYF. DNA for the CDR3: TGTGCCAGCACCACCCTATTGGGCACAGATACGCAGTATTTT.

The J gene is TRBJ2-5, the V gene TRBV5-1, with D maybe TRBD1 (6 bases). In germline, CDR1 is SGHRS, CDR2 YFSETQ. This CDR3 has 15 amino acids. V was cut by 4 bases and J by 5 bases, with 18 bases left in between. In DNA form, the CDR3 reads TGCGCCAGCAGCCCCGGGACACAGCTCTACGAGACCCAGTACTTC. Translating gives CASSPGTQLYETQYF.

This clonotype has more than one count but fewer than ten. The V gene is TRBV2, the J gene TRBJ2-1; possible D gene TRBD2, 7 bases. Germline V gene sequence: CDR1 SNHLY, CDR2 FYNNEI. There are 13 residues in the CDR3. V lost 6 bases and J 5 bases, leaving 11 bases between the germline ends. As DNA, the CDR3 is TGTGCCAGCAGGGGGGCGGGGGACAATGAGCAGTTCTTC. Its protein is CASRGAGDNEQFF.

This clonotype was seen at least ten times. The chain carries TRBV20-1 and TRBJ2-1; the D gene is possibly TRBD2 (5 bases). V gave up 4 bases and J gave up 2 bases, with 15 bases separating them. CDR3 length: 15 residues. The germline CDR1 and CDR2 sequences are DFQATT and SNEGSKA (reference sequence). In DNA form, the CDR3 reads TGCAGTGCTACAGTGCGGGCCCCCCCCTACAATGAGCAGTTCTTC. It translates to CSATVRAPPYNEQFF.

V is TRBV3-1 and J is TRBJ1-2; D is ambiguous. There are 13 residues in the CDR3. Between the trimmed V and J ends, which lost 4 bases and 7 bases, there was a span of 13 bases. The germline V gene encodes CDR1 LGHDT and CDR2 YNNKEL (reference sequence). The CDR3 is CASSLVRVGGYTF. The CDR3 DNA sequence: TGTGCCAGCAGCCTCGTACGCGTAGGTGGCTACACCTTC.

The chain couples TRBV10-3 to TRBJ2-2, with TRBD2 identical over 7 bases. The junction had 4 bases not matched to a gene; V was cut back by 6 bases and J by 3 bases. The CDR3 is 14 amino acids. Germline V gene lookup returns CDR1 ENHRY and CDR2 SYGVKD. CDR3 DNA: TGTGCCATCAGACGCGGGAGCGACACCGGGGAGCTGTTTTTT. Its translation is CAIRRGSDTGELFF.

This clonotype showed up just a few times. The rearrangement uses TRBV28 and TRBJ1-2; possible D gene TRBD1, 5 bases. The germline V gene encodes CDR1 MDHEN and CDR2 SYDVKM. The V end was cut by 3 bases, the J end by 0 bases, with 14 bases between. This CDR3 has 16 amino acids. The CDR3 coding sequence is TGTGCCAGCAGTTTTGGGGCAGTTCCAGCTAACTATGGCTACACCTTC. Protein sequence: CASSFGAVPANYGYTF.

This clonotype was found many times. The rearrangement links TRBV11-2 to TRBJ2-7; D call uncertain. CDR3 length: 11 amino acids. Germline V gives CDR1 SGHAT, CDR2 FQNNGV. The ends were cut back, 5 bases at V and 2 bases at J, with 4 bases in the middle. The CDR3, as DNA: TGTGCCAGCAGCCCAGCCTACGAGCAGTACTTC. It codes for CASSPAYEQYF.

In this sample, this clonotype turned up a few times. The J gene is TRBJ2-7, the V gene TRBV6-2 or TRBV6-3; TRBD1 matches 8 bases. This CDR3 comprises 12 residues. The V gene's germline CDR1 is MNHEY and CDR2 SVGEGT. V lost 7 bases and J lost 4; bases outside the gene matches: 3. The CDR3 reads CASTQGAYEQYF. CDR3 DNA sequence: TGTGCCAGCACCCAGGGGGCGTACGAGCAGTACTTC.

This clonotype was seen a handful of times. The V call is TRBV5-6, the J call TRBJ2-5; 7 nucleotides line up with TRBD1. With V trimmed by 4 bases and J by 1 base, 13 bases remained unmatched. The CDR3 length is 17 residues. Germline loops: CDR1 SGHDT, CDR2 YYEEEE. The CDR3 region has the DNA TGTGCCAGCAGCCGTTTTGGCCTCCGGGACAGCCAAGAGACCCAGTACTTC. Its translation: CASSRFGLRDSQETQYF.

This clonotype was observed a few times. The chain uses TRBV12-3 or TRBV12-4 and TRBJ1-2; TRBD1 matches 7 bases. V shed 6 bases and J 5 bases; nucleotides not matched to a gene: 9. This CDR3 has 14 residues. CDR3 amino acids: CASSSNRDSYGYTF. CDR3 DNA: TGTGCCAGCAGCTCCAATAGGGACAGTTATGGCTACACCTTC.

The chain links TRBV5-6 to TRBJ2-5; D gene unclear. V dropped 2 bases and J dropped 5 bases, with 10 bases sitting between them. Germline V gives CDR1 SGHDT, CDR2 YYEEEE. The CDR3 has 13 amino acids. The CDR3 here is CASSFQHSETQYF. Written as DNA, the CDR3 is TGTGCCAGCAGCTTTCAACATTCGGAGACCCAGTACTTC.

This clonotype was detected only a few times. The V call is TRBV29-1, the J call TRBJ2-3, with D uncertain. The CDR3 is 11 residues long. Trimming stripped 5 bases from V and 2 bases from J, with 5 bases between. Germline CDR1 reads SQVTM; CDR2 reads ANQGSEA. Here the CDR3 DNA reads TGCAGCGTTCGGCCCACAGATACGCAGTATTTT. Protein sequence: CSVRPTDTQYF.

CDR3 region: CASSPNAGHSSHEQYF. In DNA form, the CDR3 reads TGTGCCAGCAGCCCCAATGCTGGACACTCATCCCACGAGCAGTACTTC. The chain links TRBV11-2 to TRBJ2-7; tentatively, D is TRBD1 (5 bases). There are 16 residues in the CDR3. Germline V gives CDR1 SGHAT, CDR2 FQNNGV. The V gene lost 5 bases and the J gene lost 5 bases, with 22 bases spanning the gap.

A single count supports this clonotype. CDR3 sequence (DNA): TGTGCCCTTGGACAGGCCTCTGGGGCCAACGTCCTGACTTTC. Translated, it gives CALGQASGANVLTF. V gene TRBV10-3 combines with J gene TRBJ2-6, with TRBD1 matching over 7 bases. With 11 bases clipped from V and 0 bases from J, the junction kept 4 bases outside the gene matches. Germline CDR1 reads ENHRY; CDR2 reads SYGVKD. The CDR3 runs 14 residues.